This TCR beta chain appears in the sequencing data of a study of T cell changes during pregnancy in multiple sclerosis. This CDR3 has 15 residues. V was pared by 5 bases and J by 4 bases, with 4 bases of the junction left unmatched. The germline CDR1 and CDR2 sequences are LNHDA and SQIVND (reference sequence). Some clones are missing from TCRdb's copy, which holds only in-frame ones; the method was immunoSEQ multiplex PCR. Of about 44,000 clones listed, approximately 96% are singletons. The sequenced sample was peripheral blood, obtained in the second trimester of pregnancy. The chain links TRBV19 to TRBJ2-2; the match to TRBD2 covers 10 bases. The TCR comes from a female donor with multiple sclerosis, enrolled in a pregnancy study. Here the CDR3 reads CASSRGLASTGELFF. The CDR3 coding sequence is TGTGCCAGTAGTCGGGGACTAGCGAGCACCGGGGAGCTGTTTTTT.